The 13 T cell receptor beta chains reported below all come from one sample, sequenced in a study of blood T cell repertoires in COVID-19 (dated by TCRdb to the early 2020s). Library prep was done by the immunoSEQ multiplex PCR assay. TCRdb took this table from immuneACCESS and kept in-frame rearrangements with V and J called. Such tables lack part of the clones; where checked against another copy, unresolved V genes explain under half of the gap, and the rest is unexplained. The sample contains approximately 260,000 clones, 75% to 90% of them found a single time. The top ten clones comprise 2.2% of the sample. The sequencing sample was made of peripheral blood. The receptors were gathered from a man in his forties or fifties with acute or convalescent COVID-19.

V usage is TRBV6-5 and J usage is TRBJ2-2; possible D gene TRBD1, 5 bases. Germline lookup yields CDR1 MNHEY and CDR2 SVGAGI. The germline V and J ends were trimmed by 6 bases and 7 bases, with 18 bases remaining between them. This CDR3 comprises 15 residues. The CDR3 is CASSFSRVLGGELFF. The CDR3 coding sequence is TGTGCCAGCAGCTTTTCCAGGGTTTTGGGCGGGGAGCTGTTTTTT.

The rearrangement joins TRBV6-5 to TRBJ2-7, with 8 nucleotides matching TRBD1. The V segment lost 6 bases and the J segment 1 base; nucleotides outside the gene matches: 8. Germline assignment: CDR1 MNHEY and CDR2 SVGAGI. This CDR3 is 15 amino acids long. The CDR3 loop is CASSSQGQVSYEQYF. The CDR3 bases are TGTGCCAGCAGCTCCCAGGGACAGGTTTCCTACGAGCAGTACTTC.

The chain has TRBV18 and TRBJ1-3; D remains ambiguous. Germline CDR1 KGHSH, CDR2 LQKENI. This CDR3 contains 15 residues. Trimming removed 5 bases from V and 0 bases from J, with 11 bases in between. CDR3 DNA: TGTGCCAGCTCAGCGTCAACCTACTCTGGAAACACCATATATTTT. Encoded protein: CASSASTYSGNTIYF.

This clone was counted once. The chain combines TRBV3-1 (or the pseudogene TRBV3-2) with TRBJ1-1; D may be TRBD1 (6 bases). Germline assignment: CDR1 LGHDT and CDR2 YNNKEL (reference sequence). The CDR3 is made up of 14 amino acids. V shed 2 bases and J shed 1 base, with 8 bases lying between them. The CDR3 DNA sequence: TGTGCCAGCAGCCAAATACAGGGGAACACTGAAGCTTTCTTT. This codes for CASSQIQGNTEAFF.

The chain employs TRBV6-6 and TRBJ1-2; 7 bases are shared with TRBD1. V gave up 5 bases and J gave up 7 bases; unmatched junction bases: 13. This CDR3 region has 15 residues. Germline V gene sequence: CDR1 MNHNY, CDR2 SVGAGI (reference sequence). This CDR3 is CASSEGMKGASGYTF. In nucleotides, the CDR3 is TGTGCCAGCAGTGAGGGGATGAAGGGGGCCAGTGGCTACACCTTC.

This chain uses TRBV11-3 with TRBJ2-1; 7 bases agree with TRBD2. The CDR3 is made up of 15 amino acids. J gave up 2 bases and V 1 base, and 2 bases lay outside the gene matches. Germline V gene sequence: CDR1 SGHNT, CDR2 YENEEA. CDR3 residues: CASSLGGGTYNEQFF. CDR3 bases: TGTGCCAGCAGCTTAGGGGGGGGTACCTACAATGAGCAGTTCTTC.

V is TRBV2 and J is TRBJ1-1; D might be TRBD1 (5 bases). V lost 4 bases and J lost 4, with 13 bases in between. Germline V CDR1 and CDR2: SNHLY, FYNNEI. The CDR3 runs to 14 residues. The CDR3 is CASSGPRRGTEAFF. CDR3 DNA sequence: TGTGCCAGCAGTGGGCCCCGGAGGGGCACTGAAGCTTTCTTT.

This rearrangement joins TRBV13 to TRBJ2-5, with TRBD2 matching over 14 bases. Germline CDR1 reads PRHDT; CDR2 reads FYEKMQ (reference sequence). The trim removed 7 bases at V and 5 bases at J, leaving 9 bases unmatched. CDR3 size: 16 residues. The CDR3 protein is CASTRLAGGPWETQYF. CDR3 nucleotide sequence: TGTGCCAGCACCCGACTAGCGGGGGGGCCTTGGGAGACCCAGTACTTC. Drawing the rest from reference TRBV13 and TRBJ2-5, the complete variable domain is AAGVIQSPRHLIKEKRETATLKCYPIPRHDTVYWYQQGPGQDPQFLISFYEKMQSDKGSIPDRFSAQQFSDYHSELNMSSLELGDSALYFCASTRLAGGPWETQYFGPGTRLLVL.

This clone was seen more than once but under ten times. This chain joins TRBV18 and TRBJ1-2; tentative D call: TRBD1 (5 bases). The CDR3 is made up of 15 amino acids. The ends were cut back, 2 bases at V and 4 bases at J, with 14 bases in the middle. Germline V gene sequence: CDR1 KGHSH, CDR2 LQKENI. In nucleotides, the CDR3 is TGTGCCAGCTCACCAAGGGAAGGGGCCCTCTATGGCTACACCTTC. Protein product: CASSPREGALYGYTF.

The rearrangement links TRBV2 to TRBJ1-4; possible D gene TRBD1, 6 bases. Looked up from germline, CDR1 is SNHLY and CDR2 is FYNNEI. CDR3 length equals 14 residues. Trimming removed 5 bases at V and 8 bases at J, with 15 bases between. CDR3 nucleotides: TGTGCCAGCAGTCCACAGGGTGGCGGAGAAAAACTGTTTTTT. This translates into CASSPQGGGEKLFF.

This clone was detected only once. This chain connects TRBV5-1 to TRBJ1-4; 8 bases line up with TRBD1. Germline assignment: CDR1 SGHRS and CDR2 YFSETQ. Trimming took 3 bases from V and 3 from J; bases not matched to a gene: 4. This CDR3 comprises 15 residues. The CDR3 DNA reads as TGCGCCAGCAGCTCGCAGGGGGCCTCTAATGAAAAACTGTTTTTT. Amino acid sequence: CASSSQGASNEKLFF.

The chain combines TRBV5-1 with TRBJ1-5, with D possibly being TRBD1 (5 bases). V dropped 0 bases and J dropped 5 bases, with 6 bases sitting between them. From germline, CDR1 is SGHRS and CDR2 YFSETQ. CDR3 length: 13 residues. The CDR3 sequence: CASSLVTDQPQHF. As DNA, the CDR3 is TGCGCCAGCAGCTTGGTGACAGATCAGCCCCAGCATTTT.

The chain carries TRBV5-1 and TRBJ2-1; 9 nucleotides agree with TRBD1. This CDR3 contains 15 residues. Germline V gene data show CDR1 as SGHRS and CDR2 as YFSETQ. V lost 3 bases, J lost 4 bases, and 5 bases stayed unmatched. For the CDR3, the DNA is TGCGCCAGCAGCTATCTACAGGGGGCATACAATGAGCAGTTCTTC. It yields the protein CASSYLQGAYNEQFF.